The 23 T cell receptor beta chains in this list originate from one sample, sequenced in a study of Graves' ophthalmopathy and Graves' hyperthyroidism. RNA transcripts provided the template for amplifying TCR beta CDR3 regions. Scientists carried out first-round RT-PCR using HTBI primers and then a second-round multiplex PCR. TCRdb reanalysed the multiplex PCR reads using MiXCR and keeps one entry per CDR3 protein. The sample holds over a million distinct CDR3 sequences, roughly 35% seen once. The sequencing sample was made of peripheral blood or thyroid tissue (not recorded which). The receptors come from an adult man with Graves' hyperthyroidism.

This chain joins TRBV9 and TRBJ1-6, with 7 bases identical to TRBD1. Germline values: CDR1 SGDLS, CDR2 YYNGEE. The CDR3 covers 18 residues. Germline trimming cut 4 bases from V and 6 bases from J; bases unmatched to any gene: 16. The CDR3 loop is CASSFTLGGGGPNSPLHF. The DNA for the CDR3 is TGTGCCAGCAGCTTCACCTTAGGGGGCGGTGGTCCTAATTCACCCCTCCACTTT.

The chain links TRBV20-1 to TRBJ1-4; D perhaps matches TRBD1 (5 bases). Trimming removed 6 bases from V and 8 bases from J, with 13 bases in between. The CDR3 totals 12 residues. Per the germline V gene, CDR1 is DFQATT and CDR2 is SNEGSKA (reference sequence). This CDR3 reads CSAKQASEKLFF. The CDR3 nucleotides are TGCAGTGCGAAACAGGCATCCGAAAAACTGTTTTTT.

The sample holds one count of this clonotype. The chain carries TRBV27 and TRBJ1-5; tentative D call: TRBD1 (5 bases). Trimming took off 5 bases at V and 7 bases at J, with 24 bases between the two ends. The CDR3 is 17 residues long. The germline V gene has CDR1 MNHEY and CDR2 SMNVEV (reference sequence). In DNA form, the CDR3 reads TGTGCCAGCAGTCTAACTTCCGGGACGGGGACCTGGCAGCCCCAGCATTTT. The encoded protein is CASSLTSGTGTWQPQHF.

This clonotype was seen at least ten times. The genes are TRBV9 and TRBJ1-2, with TRBD1 matching 7 bases. CDR3 size: 15 residues. V shed 3 bases and J 0 bases; nucleotides not matched to a gene: 5. The germline gives CDR1 SGDLS, CDR2 YYNGEE. The CDR3 reads CASSGRDRSNYGYTF. Written as DNA, the CDR3 is TGTGCCAGCAGCGGCCGGGACAGATCTAACTATGGCTACACCTTC. The entire variable domain, with the rest obtained from reference TRBV9 and TRBJ1-2, is as follows: DSGVTQTPKHLITATGQRVTLRCSPRSGDLSVYWYQQSLDQGLQFLIQYYNGEERAKGNILERFSAQQFPDLHSELNLSSLELGDSALYFCASSGRDRSNYGYTFGSGTRLTVV.

The chain recombines TRBV27 with TRBJ1-2, with 8 bases lining up with TRBD1. Germline lookup yields CDR1 MNHEY and CDR2 SMNVEV (reference sequence). Trimming removed 6 bases from V and 8 bases from J; junction bases left unmatched: 14. The CDR3 is 15 amino acids. The CDR3 DNA sequence: TGTGCCAGCAGGGCCAGGGGGCGGTCGTCGAGGGGCTACACCTTC. Its protein is CASRARGRSSRGYTF.

This sequence joins TRBV7-2 and TRBJ2-5; unclear D gene. Trimming shortened V by 5 bases and J by 3 bases, and 13 bases separated the two germline ends. CDR1 is SGHTA, CDR2 FQGNSA, per germline. CDR3 length equals 14 residues. The CDR3 loop is CASSRGRNEETQYF. The DNA of the CDR3 is TGTGCCAGCAGCCGCGGACGAAACGAAGAGACCCAGTACTTC.

The chain carries TRBV15 and TRBJ2-7; 10 bases are a match to TRBD1. Germline V gene sequence: CDR1 LNHNV, CDR2 YYDKDF (reference sequence). V gave up 5 bases and J gave up 2 bases; unmatched junction bases: 12. This CDR3 is built from 17 residues. The chain's CDR3 is CATSHILTGTGAYEQYF. The CDR3, as DNA: TGTGCCACCAGCCATATACTGACCGGGACAGGGGCCTACGAGCAGTACTTC. Looking up the rest from reference TRBV15 and TRBJ2-7 gives the full variable domain: DAMVIQNPRYQVTQFGKPVTLSCSQTLNHNVMYWYQQKSSQAPKLLFHYYDKDFNNEADTPDNFQSRRPNTSFCFLDIRSPGLGDTAMYLCATSHILTGTGAYEQYFGPGTRLTVT.

This clonotype occurred many times. This chain uses TRBV7-9 with TRBJ1-1; D may be TRBD1 (5 bases). This CDR3 comprises 13 residues. Germline V gene data show CDR1 as SEHNR and CDR2 as FQNEAQ (reference sequence). V lost 6 bases to trimming and J lost 1 base, with 9 bases between them. The CDR3 loop reads CASRTQGNTEAFF. The CDR3, as DNA: TGTGCCAGCAGGACCCAGGGGAACACTGAAGCTTTCTTT. Combining the CDR3 with reference TRBV7-9 and TRBJ1-1 gives the whole variable domain DTGVSQNPRHKITKRGQNVTFRCDPISEHNRLYWYRQTLGQGPEFLTYFQNEAQLEKSRLLSDRFSAERPKGSFSTLEIQRTEQGDSAMYLCASRTQGNTEAFFGQGTRLTVV.

This clonotype showed up many times. This chain joins TRBV19 and TRBJ2-2; the D gene is possibly TRBD1 (5 bases). Per germline, CDR1 LNHDA and CDR2 SQIVND (reference sequence). The CDR3 totals 15 residues. Trimming shortened V by 4 bases and J by 6 bases, and 15 bases separated the two germline ends. The CDR3 region is CASSTPQGVPGELFF. CDR3 coding DNA: TGTGCCAGTAGTACACCCCAGGGTGTCCCCGGGGAGCTGTTTTTT.

Only a few counts were recorded for this clonotype. The chain has TRBV12-3 or TRBV12-4 and TRBJ2-7, with TRBD1 matching 9 bases. Losses at the gene ends were 2 bases for V and 3 bases for J; bases not matched to a gene: 8. This CDR3 has 16 residues. The CDR3 sequence is CASSLIPGQGSYEQYF. The CDR3 DNA is TGTGCCAGCAGTTTAATCCCGGGACAGGGTAGCTACGAGCAGTACTTC.

This clonotype occurred many times. The rearrangement joins TRBV7-9 to TRBJ1-6; possibly TRBD1 for D (5 bases). Germline V gene sequence: CDR1 SEHNR, CDR2 FQNEAQ (reference sequence). Deletions cut 4 bases from V and 3 bases from J, with 10 bases between. CDR3 length equals 15 residues. CDR3 in amino acids: CASSSTASYNSPLHF. For the CDR3, the DNA is TGTGCCAGCAGCTCGACAGCGAGCTATAATTCACCCCTCCACTTT.

The chain links TRBV12-3 or TRBV12-4 to TRBJ1-4, with no clear D. The ends were cut back, 4 bases at V and 10 bases at J, with 7 bases in the middle. CDR3 length equals 11 residues. CDR3 region: CASSSVGKLFF. The CDR3 DNA reads TGTGCCAGCAGTTCGGTTGGAAAACTGTTTTTT.

As concerns this clonotype: No conserved phenylalanine or tryptophan is present at the end of the CDR3, so a read error is the likely explanation. This rearrangement joins TRBV5-1 to TRBJ1-4; no firm D call. Looked up from germline, CDR1 is SGHRS and CDR2 is YFSETQ. The ends were cut back, 2 bases at V and 0 bases at J, with 11 bases in the middle. This CDR3 is 16 amino acids long. The chain's CDR3 is CASSFDGVATNEKLFI. CDR3 sequence (DNA): TGCGCCAGCAGCTTTGACGGGGTTGCAACTAATGAAAAACTGTTTATT.

The chain uses TRBV4-3 and TRBJ1-5, with D unresolved. The CDR3 contains 13 residues. Per germline, CDR1 LGHNA and CDR2 YSLEER. V lost 2 bases, J lost 7 bases, and 9 bases lay in between. As DNA, the CDR3 is TGCGCCAGCAGCCAACATAGGTTCCAGCCCCAGCATTTT. Its protein product is CASSQHRFQPQHF.

The table lists this clonotype with a few counts. This rearrangement joins TRBV27 to TRBJ2-7; 8 bases align to TRBD2. The CDR3 runs to 12 residues. The V segment lost 6 bases and the J segment 5 bases; nucleotides outside the gene matches: 3. Germline values: CDR1 MNHEY, CDR2 SMNVEV (reference sequence). The CDR3 DNA follows: TGTGCCAGCAGCCAAGCGGGGGACGAGCAGTACTTC. As protein: CASSQAGDEQYF.

The sample holds many counts of this clonotype. V is TRBV5-8 and J is TRBJ2-5; D not certain. Trimming took 0 bases from V and 1 from J, leaving 10 bases between them. This CDR3 spans 15 amino acids. CDR1 and CDR2 from the germline V gene are SGHTS and YDEGEE. The CDR3 nucleotides read TGTGCCAGCAGCTTGGGCCCCGGTAGCCAAGAGACCCAGTACTTC. Translating it yields CASSLGPGSQETQYF. Based on the CDR3 plus reference TRBV5-8 and TRBJ2-5, the full variable domain is EAGVTQSPTHLIKTRGQQATLRCSPISGHTSVYWYQQALGLGLQFLLWYDEGEERNRGNFPPRFSGRQFPNYSSELNVNALELEDSALYLCASSLGPGSQETQYFGPGTRLLVL.

The CDR3 spells CASSFLATYTDTQYF. The DNA for the CDR3 is TGTGCCAGCAGCTTTCTAGCGACTTACACAGATACGCAGTATTTT. The chain couples TRBV7-2 to TRBJ2-3; maybe TRBD2 (6 bases). The germline gives CDR1 SGHTA, CDR2 FQGNSA. The CDR3 is 15 residues long. The V gene lost 3 bases and the J gene lost 2 bases, with 12 bases spanning the gap.

The chain carries TRBV7-9 and TRBJ1-2; 10 nucleotides line up with TRBD1. There are 14 residues in the CDR3. V lost 5 bases and J lost 10; bases outside the gene matches: 10. The germline V gene has CDR1 SEHNR and CDR2 FQNEAQ (reference sequence). The CDR3 coding sequence is TGTGCCAGCAGCCCTAGGACAGGGGGACGTGACTACACCTTC. Amino acids: CASSPRTGGRDYTF.

The chain employs TRBV4-2 and TRBJ2-5, with 8 nucleotides matching TRBD1. There are 15 residues in the CDR3. The trim removed 3 bases at V and 4 bases at J, leaving 7 bases unmatched. CDR1 LGHNA and CDR2 YNFKEQ come from the germline V gene. The CDR3: CASSHVGQGAETQYF. In DNA form, the CDR3 reads TGTGCCAGCAGCCATGTCGGGCAGGGGGCAGAGACCCAGTACTTC.

The table lists this clonotype with many counts. DNA for the CDR3: TGTGCCAGTGGGATGGACATGGCTGAAGCTTTCTTT. Protein sequence: CASGMDMAEAFF. This chain connects TRBV19 to TRBJ1-1, with D tentatively TRBD1 (5 bases). Germline CDR1 LNHDA, CDR2 SQIVND (reference sequence). The germline V and J ends were trimmed by 8 bases and 6 bases, with 13 bases remaining between them. The CDR3 covers 12 residues.

Here the CDR3 DNA reads TGCAGTGCTAGGCCGGGACAGGGGACGTCGTTACGCCAGCAGTACTTC. Translation gives CSARPGQGTSLRQQYF. V usage is TRBV20-1 and J usage is TRBJ2-7, with TRBD1 identical over 10 bases. This CDR3 is 16 amino acids long. Germline assignment: CDR1 DFQATT and CDR2 SNEGSKA (reference sequence). With 3 bases clipped from V and 8 bases from J, the junction kept 16 bases outside the gene matches.

The chain links TRBV4-2 to TRBJ2-2; D unclear. Germline lookup yields CDR1 LGHNA and CDR2 YNFKEQ. The V end was cut by 0 bases, the J end by 0 bases, with 8 bases between. The CDR3 has 16 amino acids. The CDR3 loop reads CASSQDTPSNTGELFF. The CDR3 coding sequence is TGTGCCAGCAGCCAAGATACCCCGTCGAACACCGGGGAGCTGTTTTTT.

The chain uses TRBV19 and TRBJ1-6; D is perhaps TRBD1 (5 bases). Germline loops: CDR1 LNHDA, CDR2 SQIVND (reference sequence). There are 14 residues in the CDR3. Trimming shortened V by 7 bases and J by 7 bases, and 14 bases separated the two germline ends. CDR3: CASTKGSGNSPLHF. The CDR3 DNA follows: TGTGCCAGTACGAAAGGCTCAGGGAATTCACCCCTCCACTTT.